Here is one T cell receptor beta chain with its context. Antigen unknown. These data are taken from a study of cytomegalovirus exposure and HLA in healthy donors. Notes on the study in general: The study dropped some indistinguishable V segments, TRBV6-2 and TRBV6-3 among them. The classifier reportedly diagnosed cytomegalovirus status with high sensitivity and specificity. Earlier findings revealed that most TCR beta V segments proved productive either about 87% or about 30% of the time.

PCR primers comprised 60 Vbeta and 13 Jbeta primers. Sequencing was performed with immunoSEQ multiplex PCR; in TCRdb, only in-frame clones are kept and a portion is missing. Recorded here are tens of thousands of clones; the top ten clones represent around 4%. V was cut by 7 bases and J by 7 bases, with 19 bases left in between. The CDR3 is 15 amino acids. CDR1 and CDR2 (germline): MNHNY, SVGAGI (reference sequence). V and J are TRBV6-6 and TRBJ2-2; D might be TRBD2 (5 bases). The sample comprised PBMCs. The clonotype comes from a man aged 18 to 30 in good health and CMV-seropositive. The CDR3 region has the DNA TGTGCCAGCACCACCAGACTACCACTAATCGGGGAGCTGTTTTTT. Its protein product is CASTTRLPLIGELFF.